Here is one T cell receptor (beta chain) with its context. The table came from immunoSEQ multiplex PCR; TCRdb's copy has only in-frame clones and leaves some out. This sample has about 960,000 clones, with 60% to 85% found just once. The sample comes from a study of shared clonotypes between healthy human individuals. Across the whole study: A couple of women and three men aged 18 to 49 made up the donors.

Per the germline V gene, CDR1 is SNHLY and CDR2 is FYNNEI. J was trimmed by 13 bases and V by 3 bases; bases with no gene match: 5. This CDR3 spans 11 amino acids. Material: memory CD4+ T cells sorted from blood. The subset was: CD45RA-negative fraction. The chain employs TRBV2 and TRBJ1-2; 7 positions match TRBD1. The source of this sequence is a young man in good health. CDR3 sequence reads: CASSDTGVSTF. CDR3 DNA: TGTGCCAGCAGTGATACAGGGGTATCCACCTTC.